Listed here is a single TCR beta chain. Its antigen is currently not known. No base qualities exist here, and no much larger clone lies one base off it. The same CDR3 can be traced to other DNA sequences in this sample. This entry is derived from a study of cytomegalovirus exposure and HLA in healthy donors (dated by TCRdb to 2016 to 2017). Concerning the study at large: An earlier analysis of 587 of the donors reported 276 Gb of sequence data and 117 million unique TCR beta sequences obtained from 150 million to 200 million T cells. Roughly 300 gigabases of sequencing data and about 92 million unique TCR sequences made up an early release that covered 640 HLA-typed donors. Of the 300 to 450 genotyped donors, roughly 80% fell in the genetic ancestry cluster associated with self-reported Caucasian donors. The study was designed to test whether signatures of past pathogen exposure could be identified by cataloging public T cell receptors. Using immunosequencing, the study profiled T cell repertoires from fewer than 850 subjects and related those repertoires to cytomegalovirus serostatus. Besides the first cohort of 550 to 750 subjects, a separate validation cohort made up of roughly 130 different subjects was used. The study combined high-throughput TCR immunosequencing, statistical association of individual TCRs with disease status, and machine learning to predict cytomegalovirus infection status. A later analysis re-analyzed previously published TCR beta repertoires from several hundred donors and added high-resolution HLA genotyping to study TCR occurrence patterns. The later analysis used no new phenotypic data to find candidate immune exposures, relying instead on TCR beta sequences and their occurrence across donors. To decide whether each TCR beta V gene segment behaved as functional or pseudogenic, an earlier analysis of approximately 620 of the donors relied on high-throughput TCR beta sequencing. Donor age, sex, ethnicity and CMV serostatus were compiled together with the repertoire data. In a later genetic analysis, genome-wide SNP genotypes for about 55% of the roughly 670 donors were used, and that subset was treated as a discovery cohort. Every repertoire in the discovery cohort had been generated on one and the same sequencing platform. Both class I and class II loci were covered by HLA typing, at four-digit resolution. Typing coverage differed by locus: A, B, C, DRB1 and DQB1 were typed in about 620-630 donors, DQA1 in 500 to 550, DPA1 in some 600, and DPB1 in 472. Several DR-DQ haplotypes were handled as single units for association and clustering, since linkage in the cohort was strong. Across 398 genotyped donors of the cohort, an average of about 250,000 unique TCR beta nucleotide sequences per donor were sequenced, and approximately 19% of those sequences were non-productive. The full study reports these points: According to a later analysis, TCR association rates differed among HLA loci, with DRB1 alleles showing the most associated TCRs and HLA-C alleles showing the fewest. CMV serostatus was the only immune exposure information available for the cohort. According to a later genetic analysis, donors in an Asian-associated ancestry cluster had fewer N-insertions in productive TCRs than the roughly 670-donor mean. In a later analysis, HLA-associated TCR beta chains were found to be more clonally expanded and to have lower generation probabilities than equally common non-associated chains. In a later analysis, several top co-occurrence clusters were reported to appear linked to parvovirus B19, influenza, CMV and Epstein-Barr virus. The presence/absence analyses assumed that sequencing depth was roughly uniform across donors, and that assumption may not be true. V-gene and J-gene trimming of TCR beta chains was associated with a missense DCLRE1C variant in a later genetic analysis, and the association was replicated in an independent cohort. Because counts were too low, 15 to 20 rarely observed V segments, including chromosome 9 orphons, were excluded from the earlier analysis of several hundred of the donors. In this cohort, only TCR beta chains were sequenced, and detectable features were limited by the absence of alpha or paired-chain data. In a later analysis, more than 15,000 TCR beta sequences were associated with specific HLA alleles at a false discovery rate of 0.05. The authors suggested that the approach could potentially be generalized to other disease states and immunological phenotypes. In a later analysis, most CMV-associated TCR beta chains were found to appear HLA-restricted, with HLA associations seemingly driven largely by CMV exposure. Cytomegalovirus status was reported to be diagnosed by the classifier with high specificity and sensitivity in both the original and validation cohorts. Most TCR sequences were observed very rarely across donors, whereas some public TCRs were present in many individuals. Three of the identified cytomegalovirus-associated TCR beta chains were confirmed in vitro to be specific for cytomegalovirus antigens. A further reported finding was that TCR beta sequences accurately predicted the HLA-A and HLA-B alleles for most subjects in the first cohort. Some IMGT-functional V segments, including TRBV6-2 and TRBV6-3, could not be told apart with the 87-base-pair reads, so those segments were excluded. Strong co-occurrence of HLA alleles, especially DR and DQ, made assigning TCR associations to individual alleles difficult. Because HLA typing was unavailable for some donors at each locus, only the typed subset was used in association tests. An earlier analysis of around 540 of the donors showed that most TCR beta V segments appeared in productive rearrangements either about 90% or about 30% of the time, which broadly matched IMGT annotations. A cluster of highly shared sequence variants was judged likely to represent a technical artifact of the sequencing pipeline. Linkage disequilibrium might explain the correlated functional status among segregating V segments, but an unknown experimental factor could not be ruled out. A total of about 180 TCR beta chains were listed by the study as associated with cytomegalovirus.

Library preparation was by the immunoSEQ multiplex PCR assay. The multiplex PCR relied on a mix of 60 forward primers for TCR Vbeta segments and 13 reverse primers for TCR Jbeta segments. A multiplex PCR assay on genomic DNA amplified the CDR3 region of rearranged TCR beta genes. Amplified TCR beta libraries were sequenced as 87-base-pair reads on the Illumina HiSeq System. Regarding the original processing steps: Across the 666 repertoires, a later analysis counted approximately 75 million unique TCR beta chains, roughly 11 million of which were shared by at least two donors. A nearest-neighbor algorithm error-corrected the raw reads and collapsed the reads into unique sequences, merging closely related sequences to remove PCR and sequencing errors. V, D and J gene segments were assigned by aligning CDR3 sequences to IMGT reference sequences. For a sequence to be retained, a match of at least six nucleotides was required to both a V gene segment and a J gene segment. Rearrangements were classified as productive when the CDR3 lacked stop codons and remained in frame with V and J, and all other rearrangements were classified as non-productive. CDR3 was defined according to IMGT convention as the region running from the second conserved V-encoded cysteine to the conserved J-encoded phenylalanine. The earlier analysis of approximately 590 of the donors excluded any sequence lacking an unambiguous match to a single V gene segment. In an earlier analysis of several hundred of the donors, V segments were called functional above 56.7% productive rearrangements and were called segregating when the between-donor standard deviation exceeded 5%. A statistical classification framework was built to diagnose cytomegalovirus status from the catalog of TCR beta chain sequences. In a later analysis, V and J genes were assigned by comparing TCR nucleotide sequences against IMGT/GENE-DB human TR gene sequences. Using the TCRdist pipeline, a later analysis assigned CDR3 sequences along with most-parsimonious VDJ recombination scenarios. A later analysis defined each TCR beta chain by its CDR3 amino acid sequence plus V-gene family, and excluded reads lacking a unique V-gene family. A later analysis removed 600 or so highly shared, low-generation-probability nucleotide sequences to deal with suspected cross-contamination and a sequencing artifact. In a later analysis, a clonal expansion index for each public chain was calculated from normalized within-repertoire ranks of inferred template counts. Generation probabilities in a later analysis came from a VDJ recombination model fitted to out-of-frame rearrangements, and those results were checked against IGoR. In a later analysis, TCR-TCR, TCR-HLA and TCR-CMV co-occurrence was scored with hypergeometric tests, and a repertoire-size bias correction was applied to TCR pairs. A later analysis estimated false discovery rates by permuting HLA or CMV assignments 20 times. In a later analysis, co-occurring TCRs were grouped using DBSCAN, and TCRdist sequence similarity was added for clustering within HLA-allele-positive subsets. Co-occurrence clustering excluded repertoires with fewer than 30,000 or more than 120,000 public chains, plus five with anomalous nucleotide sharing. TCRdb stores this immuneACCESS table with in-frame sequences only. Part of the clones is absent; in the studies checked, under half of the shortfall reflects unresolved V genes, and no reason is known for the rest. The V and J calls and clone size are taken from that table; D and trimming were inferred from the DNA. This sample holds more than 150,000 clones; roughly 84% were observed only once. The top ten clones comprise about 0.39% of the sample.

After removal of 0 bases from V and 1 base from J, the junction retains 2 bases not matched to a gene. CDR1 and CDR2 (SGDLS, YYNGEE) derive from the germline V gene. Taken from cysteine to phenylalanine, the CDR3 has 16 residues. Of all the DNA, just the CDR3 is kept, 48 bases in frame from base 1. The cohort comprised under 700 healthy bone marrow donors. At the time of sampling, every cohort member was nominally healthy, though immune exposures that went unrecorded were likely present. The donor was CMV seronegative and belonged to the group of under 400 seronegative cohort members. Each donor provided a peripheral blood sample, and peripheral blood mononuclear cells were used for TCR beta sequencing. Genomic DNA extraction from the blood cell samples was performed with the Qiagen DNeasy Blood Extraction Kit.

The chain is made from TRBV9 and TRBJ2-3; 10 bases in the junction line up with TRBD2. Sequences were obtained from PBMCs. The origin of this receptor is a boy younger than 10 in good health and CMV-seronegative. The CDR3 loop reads CASSVGGTSGTDTQYF. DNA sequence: TGTGCCAGCAGCGTAGGGGGGACTAGCGGCACAGATACGCAGTATTTT.